This entry is about one T cell receptor (beta chain). The target antigen is unknown. Germline-derived CDR1 and CDR2 are SGHTA and FQGNSA. V gave up 4 bases and J gave up 0 bases, with 10 bases separating them. The CDR3 totals 15 residues. The data belong to a study of T cell responses to AZD1222 COVID-19 vaccine. Study-wide context: Pooled samples include second doses given at about 4 or 12 weeks. Findings of the study overall: No repertoire was sampled before or during the peak T cell response, only after it. Spike-specific TCRs gained breadth and depth after people received two AZD1222 doses. Donors skewed white British and female; clonal diversity was possibly underestimated.

Produced via immunoSEQ multiplex PCR; TCRdb's table is partial and in-frame only. The table includes around 97,000 clones, 91% detected once. The chain links TRBV7-2 to TRBJ1-5; possible D gene TRBD1, 6 bases. The source was peripheral blood, collected on day 0 of AZD1222 vaccination. This clonotype originated in an adult in good health. The CDR3 coding sequence is TGTGCCAGCAGCTCCACAGGGATTAGCAATCAGCCCCAGCATTTT. As protein: CASSSTGISNQPQHF.